This T cell receptor (beta chain) was recorded in a study of shared clonotypes between healthy human individuals. Study summary: Three CD4 naive, three CD4 memory, two CD8 naive and one CD8 memory plate were used per donor. Study results and caveats: Non-shared clonotypes showed lower generation probabilities than clonotypes common to all four donors.

Naive CD8 populations comprised CD45RO-negative cells positively selected for CCR7, excluding terminally differentiated effector memory CD45RA+ cells. This CDR3 contains 16 residues. The V segment lost 3 bases and the J segment 0 bases; nucleotides outside the gene matches: 7. The germline V gene encodes CDR1 SEHNR and CDR2 FQNEAQ (reference sequence). TCRdb's copy holds only in-frame clones and misses some; the assay was immunoSEQ multiplex PCR. The sample includes some 2.1 million clones, approximately 94% of them seen just once. Comments on this clone: The antigen remains unidentified.

This chain joins TRBV7-9 and TRBJ2-7; the match to TRBD1 covers 8 bases. The source of this sequence is a young man in good health. The source material was naive CD8+ T cells sorted from blood. As DNA, the CDR3 is TGTGCCAGCAGCTTGCCGGGACAGGCGCCCTCCTACGAGCAGTACTTC. Its protein product is CASSLPGQAPSYEQYF.